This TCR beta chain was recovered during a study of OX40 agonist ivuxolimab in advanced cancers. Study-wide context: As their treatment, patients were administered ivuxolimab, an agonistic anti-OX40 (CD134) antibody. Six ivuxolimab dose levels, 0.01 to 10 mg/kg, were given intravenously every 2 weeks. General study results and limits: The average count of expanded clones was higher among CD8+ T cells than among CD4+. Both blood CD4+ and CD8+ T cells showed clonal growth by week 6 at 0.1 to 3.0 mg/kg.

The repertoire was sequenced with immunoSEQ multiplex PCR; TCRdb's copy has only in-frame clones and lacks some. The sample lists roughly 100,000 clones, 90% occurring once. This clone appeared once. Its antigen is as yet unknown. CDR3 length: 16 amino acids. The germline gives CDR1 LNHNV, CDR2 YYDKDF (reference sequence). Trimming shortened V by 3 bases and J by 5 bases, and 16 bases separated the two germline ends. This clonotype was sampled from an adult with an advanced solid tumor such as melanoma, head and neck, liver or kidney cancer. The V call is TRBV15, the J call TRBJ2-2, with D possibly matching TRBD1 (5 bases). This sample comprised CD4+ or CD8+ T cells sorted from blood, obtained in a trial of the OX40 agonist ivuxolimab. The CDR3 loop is CATSSPTQGRTGELFF. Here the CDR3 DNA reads TGTGCCACCAGCAGTCCTACCCAGGGCAGGACCGGGGAGCTGTTTTTT.